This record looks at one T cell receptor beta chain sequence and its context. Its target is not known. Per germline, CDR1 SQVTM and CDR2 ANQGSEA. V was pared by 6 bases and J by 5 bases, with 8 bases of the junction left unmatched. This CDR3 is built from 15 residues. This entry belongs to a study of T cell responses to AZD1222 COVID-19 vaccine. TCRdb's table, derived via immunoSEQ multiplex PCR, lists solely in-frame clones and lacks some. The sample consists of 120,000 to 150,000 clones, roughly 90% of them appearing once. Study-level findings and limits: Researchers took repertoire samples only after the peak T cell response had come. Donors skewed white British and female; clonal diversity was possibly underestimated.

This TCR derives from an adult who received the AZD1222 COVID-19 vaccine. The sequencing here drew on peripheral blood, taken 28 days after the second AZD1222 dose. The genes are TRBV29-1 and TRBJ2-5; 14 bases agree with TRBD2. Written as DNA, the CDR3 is TGCAGCGTCACCATGACTAGCGGGAGGGGCGAGACCCAGTACTTC. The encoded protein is CSVTMTSGRGETQYF.